Below, one TCR beta chain is given with its context. This sample stems from a study of blood T cell repertoires in COVID-19. From germline, CDR1 is LGHNA and CDR2 YSLEER. The length of the CDR3 is 15 residues. The V and J ends lost 4 bases and 1 base respectively, with 13 bases between them. Profiling relied on immunoSEQ multiplex PCR, and the TCRdb table lists in-frame clones only, not all of them. In the table there are hundreds of thousands of clones, 88% of which are singletons. The source is a woman between 45 and 60 years old who had recovered from COVID-19. The chain combines TRBV4-3 with TRBJ1-1, with D possibly TRBD1 on 6 matching bases. The sequenced sample consisted of PBMCs or T cells enriched from blood (not recorded which). In DNA, the CDR3 is TGCGCCAGCAGCCTGTATGGGACAAGGAACACTGAAGCTTTCTTT. The encoded protein is CASSLYGTRNTEAFF.